This TCR beta chain was recovered during a study of technical replicates of blood from several donors. Measured with immunoSEQ multiplex PCR; TCRdb has only the in-frame clones, and not every one. The sample includes about 73,000 clones, 90% to 95% of them seen just once. The clonotype comes from a human donor in good health. Some clones in this sample may be carry-over from other donors' samples. The sequencing input was PBMCs.

The CDR3 loop reads CASSAPGPYEQYF. The CDR3 DNA reads as TGTGCCAGCAGTGCCCCAGGTCCATACGAGCAGTACTTC. The genes are TRBV5-5 and TRBJ2-7, with unresolved D. This CDR3 is built from 13 residues. Trimming left V 5 bases short and J 4 bases short, with 13 bases between. Germline values: CDR1 SGHKS, CDR2 YYEKEE (reference sequence).